The following is a TCR beta chain sequence with its context. This sample was taken from a study of blood T cell repertoires in COVID-19. Overall study context: Samples representing acute and convalescent COVID-19 were sourced from the United States, Italy and Spain.

TCRdb keeps only in-frame clones here, not all; method: immunoSEQ multiplex PCR. The sample lists 45,000 to 60,000 clones, approximately 81% occurring once. The CDR3 is 15 residues long. Germline V gene lookup returns CDR1 SGHVS and CDR2 FQNEAQ. V shed 1 base and J shed 6 bases, with 14 bases lying between them. The sample taken for sequencing was peripheral blood. The V gene is TRBV7-8, the J gene TRBJ2-3; possible D gene TRBD2, 5 bases. The sequence was obtained from a woman of 80 years or more with acute or convalescent COVID-19. The CDR3 DNA is TGTGCCAGCAGCTTAGTAGCTAGCCTAGGGGATACGCAGTATTTT. It specifies CASSLVASLGDTQYF.